This is a list of T cell receptor beta chains from one sample in a study of blood T cell repertoires in COVID-19. Data came from immunoSEQ multiplex PCR; TCRdb stores just in-frame clones and leaves some out. The data contain 25,000 to 35,000 clones, 91% of them singletons. The sequenced material came from peripheral blood. These receptor sequences come from a human donor in a cohort sampled during active COVID-19. CDR3s include the opening cysteine and the closing phenylalanine or tryptophan. The order of the fields is J gene, V gene, CDR3 protein.

TRBJ1-1	TRBV6-5	CASSPLGAEAFF
TRBJ2-2	TRBV2	CASSGTATNTGELFF
TRBJ2-1	TRBV5-1	CASSLANRINEQFF
TRBJ1-5	TRBV28	CASSSGHQPQHF
TRBJ1-2	TRBV5-6	CASSPQGFNYGYTF
TRBJ2-6	TRBV4-2	CASSQDRGGSGANVLTF
TRBJ2-3	TRBV19	CASSIPRLAGGRYTQYF
TRBJ1-2	TRBV6-5	CATMNPGTGNYGYTF
TRBJ2-2	TRBV7-2	CASSLSGGGGELFF
TRBJ1-4	TRBV5-1	CASSLAGSFNEKLFF
TRBJ2-1	TRBV7-2	CASSPPPTSNEQFF
TRBJ2-1	TRBV6-5	CASSYSRRGINEQFF
TRBJ1-2	TRBV16	CASSQSDGRAGYGYTF
TRBJ2-5	TRBV25-1	CASSESLAGVETQYF
TRBJ2-3	TRBV5-1	CASSLEGPPGDTQYF
TRBJ2-3	TRBV3-1/TRBV3-2	CASSVGLGWGDTQYF
TRBJ1-2	TRBV6-5	CASRGSGTGNGYTF
TRBJ1-5	TRBV3-1/TRBV3-2	CASSQDTGGRNQPQHF
TRBJ1-2	TRBV24-1	CATSDPQGQGGYGYTF
TRBJ1-6	TRBV19	CASSIPGVNSPLHF
TRBJ2-2	TRBV9	CASSVDIGVITGELFF
TRBJ2-6	TRBV28	CASMAGGAGANVLTF